This TCR beta chain is from a study of cytomegalovirus exposure and HLA in healthy donors (TCRdb year 2017). General notes on the study: In an earlier analysis of some 550 of the donors, approximately 260 Gb of sequence data and 117 million unique TCR beta sequences from some 170 million T cells were reported. In an earlier analysis of over 550 of the donors, high-throughput TCR beta sequencing was used to judge whether each TCR beta V gene segment behaved as functional or pseudogenic. Roughly 5 DR-DQ haplotypes were handled as single units for association and clustering because linkage in the cohort was strong. All discovery cohort repertoires had been generated on a single sequencing platform. HLA typing covered class I and class II loci at four-digit resolution. High-throughput TCR immunosequencing, statistical association of individual TCRs with disease status, and machine learning were combined to predict cytomegalovirus infection status. The genetic ancestry cluster associated with self-reported Caucasian donors included approximately 85% of the roughly 360 genotyped donors. Among about 370 genotyped donors of the cohort, an average of around 250,000 unique TCR beta nucleotide sequences was sequenced per donor, of which approximately 18% were non-productive. Using immunosequencing, the study profiled T cell repertoires from fewer than 850 subjects and related those repertoires to cytomegalovirus serostatus. Alongside the repertoire data, information on donor age, sex, ethnicity and CMV serostatus was compiled. The number of typed donors differed by locus: 629-630 for A, B, C, DRB1 and DQB1; 500 to 550 for DQA1; 606 for DPA1; and some 430 for DPB1. Rather than using new phenotypic data, the later analysis identified candidate immune exposures from TCR beta sequences and from how often those sequences occurred across donors. Genome-wide SNP genotypes for about three fifths of the roughly 670 donors were used in a later genetic analysis, which treated that subset as a discovery cohort. A later analysis re-analyzed previously published TCR beta repertoires from 666 donors and added high-resolution HLA genotyping to study TCR occurrence patterns. Besides the first cohort of around 700 subjects, a separate validation cohort made up of about 120 different subjects was used. The study aimed to test whether cataloging public T cell receptors could reveal signatures of past pathogen exposure. Roughly 300 gigabases of sequencing data and some 85 million unique TCR sequences were included in an early release covering about 620 HLA-typed donors.

Results the study describes overall, beyond this receptor: According to a later analysis, parvovirus B19, influenza, CMV and Epstein-Barr virus appeared linked to several top co-occurrence clusters. A total of 150 or so TCR beta chains were listed by the study as associated with cytomegalovirus. Because some donors lacked HLA typing at each locus, the association tests relied only on the typed subset. About 17 rarely observed V segments, including chromosome 9 orphons, were excluded from the earlier analysis of approximately 500 of the donors because counts were too low. A later analysis associated roughly 17,000 TCR beta sequences with specific HLA alleles at a false discovery rate of 0.05. The authors suggested that the approach could potentially be generalized to other disease states and immunological phenotypes. Cytomegalovirus status was reported to be diagnosed by the classifier with high specificity and sensitivity in both the original and validation cohorts. According to a later analysis, most CMV-associated TCR beta chains appeared to be HLA-restricted, and the HLA associations seemed to be driven largely by CMV exposure. For the cohort, immune exposure information was limited to CMV serostatus. Roughly uniform sequencing depth across donors was assumed in presence/absence analyses, although this assumption may not hold. A group of highly shared sequence variants was considered likely to be a technical artifact of the sequencing pipeline. Because the 87-base-pair reads could not distinguish some IMGT-functional V segments, including TRBV6-2 and TRBV6-3, those segments were excluded. This cohort had only TCR beta chains sequenced, and the lack of alpha or paired-chain data limited which features could be detected. A few of the identified cytomegalovirus-associated TCR beta chains were confirmed in vitro to be specific for cytomegalovirus antigens. In a later analysis, TCR association rates were found to vary across HLA loci, with the most associated TCRs seen for DRB1 alleles and the fewest for HLA-C alleles. V-gene and J-gene trimming of TCR beta chains was associated with a missense DCLRE1C variant in a later genetic analysis, and the association was replicated in an independent cohort. When HLA alleles, especially DR and DQ, strongly co-occurred, TCR associations were difficult to assign to individual alleles. While some public TCRs were present in many individuals, most TCR sequences turned up only very rarely across donors. Compared with equally common non-associated chains, HLA-associated TCR beta chains in a later analysis were more clonally expanded and had lower generation probabilities. A further reported finding was that TCR beta sequences accurately predicted the HLA-A and HLA-B alleles for most subjects in the first cohort. An earlier analysis of around 600 of the donors showed that most TCR beta V segments appeared in productive rearrangements either about 90% or about 30% of the time, which broadly matched IMGT annotations. A later genetic analysis reported fewer N-insertions in productive TCRs among donors in an Asian-associated ancestry cluster than the roughly 700-donor mean. Linkage disequilibrium might explain the correlated functional status among segregating V segments, but an unknown experimental factor could not be ruled out.

The library relied on the immunoSEQ multiplex PCR assay. For the multiplex PCR, a mixture combining 60 forward primers for TCR Vbeta segments and 13 reverse primers for TCR Jbeta segments was used. Amplification of the CDR3 region of rearranged TCR beta genes was performed with a multiplex PCR assay on genomic DNA. On the Illumina HiSeq System, the amplified TCR beta libraries were sequenced as 87-base-pair reads. The study's own analysis went as follows. Across the 500 to 750 repertoires, a later analysis counted some 80 million unique TCR beta chains, roughly 11 million of which were shared by at least two donors. A nearest-neighbor algorithm error-corrected the raw reads and collapsed the reads into unique sequences, merging closely related sequences to remove PCR and sequencing errors. CDR3 sequences were aligned to IMGT reference sequences to assign V, D and J gene segments. Each retained sequence needed at least a six-nucleotide match to both a V gene segment and a J gene segment. Rearrangements were classified as productive when the CDR3 lacked stop codons and remained in frame with V and J, and all other rearrangements were classified as non-productive. Following IMGT convention, CDR3 was defined as the stretch from the second conserved V-encoded cysteine up to the conserved J-encoded phenylalanine. Sequences without an unambiguous match to a single V gene segment were excluded from the earlier analysis of 450 to 750 of the donors. In an earlier analysis of a few hundred of the donors, a V segment was called functional when productive rearrangements were above 56.7%, and segregating when the standard deviation between donors exceeded 5%. A statistical classification framework was built to diagnose cytomegalovirus status from the catalog of TCR beta chain sequences. V and J gene assignment, in a later analysis, came from comparing TCR nucleotide sequences with IMGT/GENE-DB human TR gene sequences. Using the TCRdist pipeline, a later analysis assigned CDR3 sequences along with most-parsimonious VDJ recombination scenarios. In a later analysis, each TCR beta chain was defined by its CDR3 amino acid sequence together with its V-gene family, and reads lacking a unique V-gene family were excluded. To address suspected cross-contamination and a sequencing artifact, a later analysis removed 450 to 700 highly shared, low-generation-probability nucleotide sequences. In a later analysis, a clonal expansion index was calculated for each public chain from normalized within-repertoire ranks of inferred template counts. In a later analysis, generation probabilities were computed with a VDJ recombination model fitted to out-of-frame rearrangements, and the resulting probabilities were checked against IGoR. In a later analysis, TCR-TCR, TCR-HLA and TCR-CMV co-occurrence was scored with hypergeometric tests, and a repertoire-size bias correction was applied to TCR pairs. In a later analysis, false discovery rates were estimated by permuting HLA or CMV assignments 20 times. In a later analysis, co-occurring TCRs were grouped using DBSCAN, and TCRdist sequence similarity was added for clustering within HLA-allele-positive subsets. For co-occurrence clustering, repertoires with fewer than 30,000 or more than 120,000 public chains were excluded, along with roughly five repertoires with anomalous nucleotide sharing. Drawn from immuneACCESS, this table holds only the in-frame rearrangements with V and J called that TCRdb kept. Clones are partly lost; checked studies trace under half to an unresolved V gene and leave the rest unexplained. Clone size and the V and J calls come from that table; the DNA yielded D and trimming. The sample contains more than 85,000 clones, 81% of them found a single time. The ten top clones hold under 2.5% of the sample.

The cohort comprised around 690 healthy bone marrow donors. At the time of sampling, every cohort member was nominally healthy, though immune exposures that went unrecorded were likely present. The donor tested CMV seronegative, placing the donor among the approximately 360 seronegative members of the cohort. A peripheral blood sample was provided by each donor, and peripheral blood mononuclear cells were used for TCR beta sequencing. The Qiagen DNeasy Blood Extraction Kit was used to extract genomic DNA from the blood cell samples. Comments on this clone: The target of this receptor is not known. Base-call qualities are not available, and no considerably larger clone is one nucleotide away. This sample also contains other DNA sequences that code for the same CDR3.

V gives up 3 bases and J gives up 1 base, and the segment between their germline ends measures 4 bases. The CDR3 runs 11 residues from the cysteine to the phenylalanine. Only CDR3 DNA is held: 33 bases, read in frame from base 1. For CDR1 and CDR2, the germline V gene (reference sequence) lists GTSNPN and SVGIG. Sequencing used PBMCs. Recombination linked TRBV30 to TRBJ2-7; no D gene can be assigned with confidence. The receptor's source is a woman in her twenties or thirties in good health and CMV-seronegative. The CDR3 corresponds to CAWSASYEQYF. The nucleotide sequence is given as TGTGCCTGGAGCGCGTCCTACGAGCAGTACTTC.